This entry concerns a single TCR beta chain. Its specific antigen is unknown. Possible read error: a much larger clone is one base away. The CDR3 sequence holds 13 residues, the cysteine and phenylalanine included. Left in the record is the CDR3 DNA by itself, 39 bases read in frame from the first base. V lost 2 bases and J lost 3 bases; the stretch between them is 10 bases long. Based on the germline V gene (reference sequence), the CDR1 and CDR2 sequences are GTSNPN and SVGIG. The data were obtained in a study of Graves' ophthalmopathy and Graves' hyperthyroidism (dated 2018 in TCRdb). In terms of the full investigation: Peripheral blood samples were taken at the time of initial diagnosis, before any treatment was given. For training and testing, the 100 patients in the discovery cohort were randomly divided in a 7:3 ratio. Following sample collection, hyperthyroidism patients were given methimazole at a starting dose of 30 mg daily, and ophthalmopathy patients were given high-dose intravenous methylprednisolone. In total, under 150 blood samples were TCR-sequenced: approximately 42 ophthalmopathy, some 80 hyperthyroidism and roughly 17 hyperthyroidism-to-ophthalmopathy patients. To explore V-J signatures that separate ophthalmopathy from hyperthyroidism, a discovery set of 100 patients was enrolled, consisting of 40 to 45 with ophthalmopathy and under 65 with stable hyperthyroidism. The independent validation cohort included 20 or so hyperthyroidism patients plus 17 patients who later progressed from hyperthyroidism to ophthalmopathy. T-cell repertoires of thyroid tissue and blood were compared in more than five hyperthyroidism patients. To tell Graves' ophthalmopathy apart from Graves' hyperthyroidism, and to predict which patients would progress to ophthalmopathy, the study relied on TCR beta repertoire signatures.

Ophthalmopathy patients had moderately to severely active disease, Clinical Activity Score of at least 3, NOSPECS grade of at least 4, and disease duration under 3 months. Patients were excluded if they had other autoimmune diseases, uncontrolled infections, pregnancy or lactation. Clinical symptoms, serum thyroxine, TRAb, thyroid ultrasound and orbital computed tomography formed the basis of the diagnosis. PBMCs were isolated from 7.5 to 10 ml of fresh peripheral blood by Ficoll-Paque density gradient centrifugation. Total RNA was extracted with Trizol reagent and quality-checked on an Agilent 2100 Bioanalyzer. What the authors observed across the whole study: Ophthalmopathy was separated from stable hyperthyroidism by the 13-signature model with just under 90% sensitivity and 81% to 83% specificity in cross-validation and with 80%/75% in the test set. No statistical method was used to set the sample size in advance, and the investigators knew which group each participant was assigned to. Among expanded thyroid clonotypes with frequency above 0.001, most also showed up in blood, which suggests that blood repertoires may reflect the thyroid immune response. In validation, the model predicted ophthalmopathy progression with roughly 68% sensitivity and roughly 78% specificity; some 13 predicted patients were CT-confirmed with GO in a median of approximately 6.2 months.

For repertoire sequencing, TCR beta CDR3 regions were amplified from RNA transcripts. HTBI primers and the Qiagen OneStep RT-PCR kit were used in a first-round RT-PCR, which was followed by a second-round multiplex PCR, size selection and purification. Libraries were sequenced paired-end with 100 bp reads on an Illumina HiSeq2000. The published analysis was carried out like this. SOAPnuke was used to process the reads, throwing out any read that had adapters, had uncalled bases, had a mean Phred below 15, or lacked an exact constant-primer or identifier match. COPE v1.2.5 was used to merge the high-quality paired reads. Each unique nucleotide sequence was treated as a clonotype, and MiTCR v1.1 was used to align the clonotypes to the IMGT TRB V, D and J references. The analysis was limited to V-J combinations with a frequency above 0.0001, which together covered 99.2% of repertoires. For each V-J combination, a TCR clonal expansion and chaos score was defined as F50 clonal expansion divided by the chaos observed in the TCRdist matrix. Welch's t-statistics and random forest were used to reduce features to approximately 13 V-J combinations, which were fed into a naive Bayes classifier. The Morisita-Horn index was used to measure how similar the thyroid and blood repertoires were. TCRdb redid the processing of the public reads, applying fastp at Q25 and MiXCR, and retained in-frame beta chains. Each entry is one CDR3 protein sequence, shown with its most common DNA and genes. TCRdb, rather than the study authors, made the V and J calls. This sample has 450,000 or so distinct CDR3 sequences in its table, and around 15% of those were observed once. The biggest ten clones account for 8% to 10% of the sample.

Recombination joined TRBV30 with TRBJ1-1, with the D gene too uncertain to name. Sequencing was done on a sample of blood. This receptor was taken from a woman in her 30s with Graves' ophthalmopathy. Donor details come from another sample of the same person, matched by shared clones. The nucleotide sequence reads as follows: TGTGCCTGGAGTCATACTCCACACACTGAAGCTTTCTTT. Its protein reads: CAWSHTPHTEAFF. Beyond the CDR3, the reference TRBV30 and TRBJ1-1 genes provide the residues; the full variable domain reads: SQTIHQWPATLVQPVGSPLSLECTVEGTSNPNLYWYRQAAGRGLQLLFYSVGIGQISSEVPQNLSASRPQDRQFILSSKKLLLSDSGFYLCAWSHTPHTEAFFGQGTRLTVV.